Listed below are T cell receptor beta chains from one sample, sequenced in a study of radiation and T cells in renal cell carcinoma. Sequencing was performed with immunoSEQ multiplex PCR; in TCRdb, only in-frame clones are kept and a portion is missing. The sample yields 25,000 to 30,000 clones, over 70% seen once. Sequences were derived from blood, sampled from a patient whose treatment included radiotherapy and nephrectomy. Receptors originate from a man aged 60-69 years with renal cell carcinoma. The CDR3 runs from the conserved cysteine through the conserved F or W. A D gene is named only where the DNA matches it firmly. Clone size is not always given. Where it is, it says once, few, many or a class for expanded clones.

v_gene	abundance	d_gene	j_gene	CDR3aa	CDR3nt
TRBV30	many	NA	TRBJ2-3	CAWSLSGTDTQYF	TGTGCCTGGAGTCTCTCTGGGACAGATACGCAGTATTTT
TRBV6-4	NA	TRBD1	TRBJ1-2	CASSPTGRYGYTF	TGTGCCAGCAGTCCGACAGGGCGCTATGGCTACACCTTC
TRBV5-5	few	NA	TRBJ2-5	CASSRRGETQYF	TGTGCCAGCAGCCGGAGGGGAGAGACCCAGTACTTC
TRBV4-1	NA	TRBD2	TRBJ2-7	CASSQGLAADYEQYF	TGCGCCAGCAGCCAAGGACTAGCGGCGGACTACGAGCAGTACTTC
TRBV30	NA	NA	TRBJ1-2	CAWSKGPGGYTF	TGTGCCTGGAGTAAGGGGCCGGGAGGCTACACCTTC
TRBV10-3	NA	TRBD1	TRBJ1-5	CATQQGVSNQPQHF	TGTGCCACCCAACAGGGGGTATCCAATCAGCCCCAGCATTTT
TRBV29-1	few	NA	TRBJ1-3	CSVERPGTGNTIYF	TGCAGCGTTGAAAGACCGGGGACTGGAAACACCATATATTTT
TRBV15	NA	TRBD2	TRBJ2-3	CATSRAVREGGTDTQYF	TGTGCCACCAGCAGAGCCGTCCGGGAGGGTGGCACAGATACGCAGTATTTT
TRBV11-2	NA	TRBD1	TRBJ2-3	CASSIDRGTQYF	TGTGCCAGCAGCATAGACAGGGGTACGCAGTATTTT
TRBV11-2	NA	NA	TRBJ2-7	CASSIWGSYEQYF	TGTGCCAGCAGCATCTGGGGGTCCTACGAGCAGTACTTC
TRBV6-5	once	TRBD2	TRBJ2-1	CASSYVGGAANEQFF	TGTGCCAGCAGTTACGTGGGAGGGGCGGCCAATGAGCAGTTCTTC
TRBV5-4	NA	NA	TRBJ1-3	CASSLQGSGGNTIYF	TGTGCCAGCAGCCTCCAGGGTTCGGGAGGAAACACCATATATTTT
TRBV15	few	NA	TRBJ1-3	CATTQSSGNTIYF	TGTGCCACCACACAGAGCTCTGGAAACACCATATATTTT
TRBV6-5	once	TRBD1	TRBJ1-1	CASRGQYTEAFF	TGTGCCAGCAGGGGACAGTACACTGAAGCTTTCTTT
TRBV2	NA	NA	TRBJ1-1	CASSEAGGREAFF	TGTGCCAGCAGTGAAGCTGGTGGCAGGGAAGCTTTCTTT
TRBV6-5	NA	TRBD1	TRBJ2-5	CASTRGTGVQETQYF	TGTGCCAGCACCCGCGGGACAGGGGTCCAAGAGACCCAGTACTTC
TRBV4-1	NA	TRBD2	TRBJ2-7	CASSQGLAGPPTYEQYF	TGCGCCAGCAGCCAAGGACTAGCGGGACCACCAACCTACGAGCAGTACTTC
TRBV6-1	once	TRBD1	TRBJ1-1	CASSEKTGGVSTEAFF	TGTGCCAGCAGTGAGAAAACAGGGGGCGTCAGCACTGAAGCTTTCTTT